The source of this T cell receptor beta chain is a study of CD8+CD57+ T cells in acquired aplastic anemia. Study summary: DNA from sorted CD4+ and CD8+ cells averaged approximately 3.2 ug. The study's findings and limits: No significant difference in CD8+ Simpson's diversity was found between patients and controls.

Note on this clonotype: Its antigen is still unknown.

Profiling that covered TCR beta VDJ and CDR3 relied on genomic DNA as its template. From the reads, TCRdb called clonotypes with MiXCR, one entry per CDR3 protein. The data contain around 210,000 distinct CDR3 sequences, less than 75% of them singletons. The junction had 8 bases not matched to a gene; V was cut back by 6 bases and J by 0 bases. The V gene's germline CDR1 is MDHEN and CDR2 SYDVKM. This CDR3 region has 15 residues. Flow cytometry had shown expanded CD8+CD57+ cells in the patients chosen for sequencing. This TCR derives from a human donor with aplastic anemia. Sequences were obtained from sorted CD4+, CD8+, or CD8+CD57+ T cells (not recorded which) from PBMCs. The chain uses TRBV28 and TRBJ2-7; 7 bases match TRBD2. In DNA, the CDR3 is TGTGCCAGCAGGGGAGGGGTGGGGAGCTCCTACGAGCAGTACTTC. Encoded protein: CASRGGVGSSYEQYF.